This record covers a single T cell receptor beta chain. The V gene end was trimmed by 6 bases and the J gene end by 6 bases; junction bases not matched to a gene: 8. The CDR3 has 16 residues. Germline loops: CDR1 SNHLY, CDR2 FYNNEI. Vbeta (60) and Jbeta (13) primers were used in the PCR. TCRdb keeps only in-frame clones here, not all; method: immunoSEQ multiplex PCR. In the table there are 120,000 to 150,000 clones, roughly 75% of which are singletons. This entry belongs to a study of cytomegalovirus exposure and HLA in healthy donors. The rearrangement joins TRBV2 to TRBJ1-6; 10 positions agree with TRBD1. Material for sequencing was PBMCs. This TCR was recovered from a man aged 25-45 years in good health and CMV-seronegative. CDR3 in amino acids: CASSSHWTGGNSPLHF. Here the CDR3 DNA reads TGTGCCAGCAGCAGCCATTGGACAGGGGGTAATTCACCCCTCCACTTT.